This T cell receptor beta chain originates from a study of blood T cell repertoires in COVID-19. Participants, about 18 to 100 years old, spanned 24 US areas. Trimming removed 0 bases from V and 2 bases from J; junction bases left unmatched: 2. CDR3 size: 15 residues. Germline lookup yields CDR1 SGHRS and CDR2 YFSETQ. TCRdb's copy holds only in-frame clones and misses some; the assay was immunoSEQ multiplex PCR. The sample gives 140,000 to 150,000 clones, more than 75% of which show up once; approximately 1.3% is in the top ten. This chain joins TRBV5-1 and TRBJ2-3; TRBD1 matches 8 bases. The TCR comes from a woman younger than 45 with acute COVID-19. Specimen: PBMCs or T cells enriched from blood (not recorded which). DNA for the CDR3: TGCGCCAGCAGCTTGGGACAGGGGAACACAGATACGCAGTATTTT. Its protein product is CASSLGQGNTDTQYF. Full variable domain (outside the CDR3, taken from reference TRBV5-1 and TRBJ2-3): KAGVTQTPRYLIKTRGQQVTLSCSPISGHRSVSWYQQTPGQGLQFLFEYFSETQRNKGNFPGRFSGRQFSNSRSEMNVSTLELGDSALYLCASSLGQGNTDTQYFGPGTRLTVL.